The clone carrying this TCR beta chain was counted a few times. Its antigen is unknown. This CDR3 spans 16 amino acids. The germline gives CDR1 SGHTA, CDR2 FQGTGA. Trimming removed 2 bases from V and 10 bases from J; junction bases left unmatched: 15. The data were obtained in a study of cytomegalovirus exposure and HLA in healthy donors. Turning to the study itself: The study placed over 65% of its 398 genotyped donors in the Caucasian-associated ancestry cluster. General study findings and limits: Later analysis indicated greater clonal expansion among HLA-associated TCR beta chains than among equally common other chains. Earlier analysis yielded a pattern in which most TCR beta V segments were productive about 87% or about 30% of the time.

PCR employed 60 Vbeta and 13 Jbeta primers. TCRdb's copy holds only in-frame clones and misses some; the assay was immunoSEQ multiplex PCR. This table has 120,000 or so clones, about 73% appearing once. The chain links TRBV7-3 to TRBJ2-3; TRBD2 aligns across 7 bases. Sequenced sample: PBMCs. The TCR was taken from a woman aged 40-49 years in good health and CMV-seronegative. The CDR3 spells CASSLSSGITTAAQYF. CDR3 DNA sequence: TGTGCCAGCAGCTTATCCAGCGGGATAACTACGGCGGCGCAGTATTTT.